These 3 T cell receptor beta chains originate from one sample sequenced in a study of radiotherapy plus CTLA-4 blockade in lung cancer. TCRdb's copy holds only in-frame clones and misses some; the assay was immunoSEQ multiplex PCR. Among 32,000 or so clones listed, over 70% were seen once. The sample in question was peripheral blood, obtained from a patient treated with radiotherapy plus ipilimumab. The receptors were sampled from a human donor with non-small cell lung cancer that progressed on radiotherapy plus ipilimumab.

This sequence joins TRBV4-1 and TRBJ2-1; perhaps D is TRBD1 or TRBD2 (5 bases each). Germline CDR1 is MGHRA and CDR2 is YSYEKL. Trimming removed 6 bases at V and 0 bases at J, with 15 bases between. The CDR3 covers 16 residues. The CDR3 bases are TGCGCCAGCAGGGGGGAAGGCGCGAGCTCCTACAATGAGCAGTTCTTC. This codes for CASRGEGASSYNEQFF.

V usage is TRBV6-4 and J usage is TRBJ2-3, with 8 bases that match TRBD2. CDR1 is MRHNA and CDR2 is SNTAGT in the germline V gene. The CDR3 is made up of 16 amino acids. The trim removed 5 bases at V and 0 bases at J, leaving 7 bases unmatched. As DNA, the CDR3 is TGTGCCAGCAGTCCTCTAGCGGGCCTTAGCACAGATACGCAGTATTTT. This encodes CASSPLAGLSTDTQYF.

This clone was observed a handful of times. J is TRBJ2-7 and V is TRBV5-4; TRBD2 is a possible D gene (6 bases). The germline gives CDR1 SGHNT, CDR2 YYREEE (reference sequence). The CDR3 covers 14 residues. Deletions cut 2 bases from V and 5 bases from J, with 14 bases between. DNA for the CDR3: TGTGCCAGCAGCTTTCGGGGGACTCAACACGAGCAGTACTTC. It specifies CASSFRGTQHEQYF.